The entry that follows covers one T cell receptor (beta chain) sequence. Its antigen is not identified. The sample comes from a study of T cells in Graves' hyperthyroidism and ophthalmopathy. Findings and caveats of the study: Most thyroid-expanded clonotypes above 0.001 were also found in blood. In the analysis, a 13 V-J model separated ophthalmopathy from stable hyperthyroidism. The model identified upcoming ophthalmopathy a median approximately six months ahead of onset.

Germline values: CDR1 SGDLS, CDR2 YYNGEE. The CDR3 runs to 15 residues. V lost 4 bases, J lost 2 bases, and 14 bases lay in between. RNA transcripts yielded amplified TCR beta CDR3 regions. HTBI primers were the set used in a first-round RT-PCR of the TCR CDR3. TCRdb fed the multiplex PCR reads into MiXCR, producing one record per CDR3 protein. The table has over 400,000 distinct CDR3 sequences, about 20% seen once. The specimen sequenced was blood. The chain joins TRBV9 to TRBJ2-3; D not resolved. This clonotype was sampled from a woman aged 70-85 years with Graves' ophthalmopathy. The CDR3 DNA follows: TGTGCCAGCAGCTTAGCACCCAACCCCACAGATACGCAGTATTTT. Translating it yields CASSLAPNPTDTQYF.